This record covers a single T cell receptor (beta chain). What it binds is not known. The data are from a study of identifying expanded T cells in peripheral blood. V lost 5 bases and J 6 bases, leaving 19 bases between the germline ends. In germline, CDR1 is LGHNA, CDR2 YSLEER. The CDR3 has 15 residues. General study results and limits: Approximately two-week clone count variance significantly increased as total template count grew.

The repertoire was sequenced with immunoSEQ multiplex PCR; TCRdb's copy has only in-frame clones and lacks some. The table records 100,000 to 150,000 clones, about four fifths of them present only once. Collection occurred without any documented infections or immune events in donors. The TCR sequence derives from a person between 18 and 69 years old in good health. Material for sequencing was blood. This chain joins TRBV4-3 and TRBJ1-1; D perhaps matches TRBD1 (5 bases). The CDR3 protein is CASSAYSGVQAEAFF. DNA of the CDR3: TGCGCCAGCAGCGCTTATTCCGGAGTACAGGCTGAAGCTTTCTTT.